The T cell receptor beta chain under discussion was sequenced for a study of blood T cell repertoires in COVID-19. About the study: T cells, B-cell-depleted T cells, or PBMCs supplied cDNA or gDNA.

Authors' data handling: Reference gene primers were amplified, and this amplification served to estimate nucleated cell counts. Method: immunoSEQ multiplex PCR; TCRdb's copy keeps in-frame clones and lacks some. V and J calls and clone size are as listed in that table; D and trimming were resolved from the DNA. The sample includes over 200,000 clones, almost 90% of them seen just once. Researchers sorted participants into cohorts using their self-reported clinical history. Contact with a PCR-confirmed or clinician-diagnosed COVID-19 case occurred within 2 weeks of entry. Sequencing was done on a sample of PBMCs or T cells enriched from blood (not recorded which). The clonotype comes from a man aged 25 to 45 who had been exposed to COVID-19.

CDR3: CASSDPAQGSGYTF. Written as DNA, the CDR3 is TGCGCCAGCAGTGACCCCGCGCAGGGGAGTGGCTACACCTTC. The chain recombines TRBV10-2 with TRBJ1-2, with D perhaps TRBD1 (6 bases). Germline V gene sequence: CDR1 WSHSY, CDR2 SAAADI. This CDR3 comprises 14 residues. V was trimmed by 3 bases and J by 7 bases, leaving 15 bases between them.